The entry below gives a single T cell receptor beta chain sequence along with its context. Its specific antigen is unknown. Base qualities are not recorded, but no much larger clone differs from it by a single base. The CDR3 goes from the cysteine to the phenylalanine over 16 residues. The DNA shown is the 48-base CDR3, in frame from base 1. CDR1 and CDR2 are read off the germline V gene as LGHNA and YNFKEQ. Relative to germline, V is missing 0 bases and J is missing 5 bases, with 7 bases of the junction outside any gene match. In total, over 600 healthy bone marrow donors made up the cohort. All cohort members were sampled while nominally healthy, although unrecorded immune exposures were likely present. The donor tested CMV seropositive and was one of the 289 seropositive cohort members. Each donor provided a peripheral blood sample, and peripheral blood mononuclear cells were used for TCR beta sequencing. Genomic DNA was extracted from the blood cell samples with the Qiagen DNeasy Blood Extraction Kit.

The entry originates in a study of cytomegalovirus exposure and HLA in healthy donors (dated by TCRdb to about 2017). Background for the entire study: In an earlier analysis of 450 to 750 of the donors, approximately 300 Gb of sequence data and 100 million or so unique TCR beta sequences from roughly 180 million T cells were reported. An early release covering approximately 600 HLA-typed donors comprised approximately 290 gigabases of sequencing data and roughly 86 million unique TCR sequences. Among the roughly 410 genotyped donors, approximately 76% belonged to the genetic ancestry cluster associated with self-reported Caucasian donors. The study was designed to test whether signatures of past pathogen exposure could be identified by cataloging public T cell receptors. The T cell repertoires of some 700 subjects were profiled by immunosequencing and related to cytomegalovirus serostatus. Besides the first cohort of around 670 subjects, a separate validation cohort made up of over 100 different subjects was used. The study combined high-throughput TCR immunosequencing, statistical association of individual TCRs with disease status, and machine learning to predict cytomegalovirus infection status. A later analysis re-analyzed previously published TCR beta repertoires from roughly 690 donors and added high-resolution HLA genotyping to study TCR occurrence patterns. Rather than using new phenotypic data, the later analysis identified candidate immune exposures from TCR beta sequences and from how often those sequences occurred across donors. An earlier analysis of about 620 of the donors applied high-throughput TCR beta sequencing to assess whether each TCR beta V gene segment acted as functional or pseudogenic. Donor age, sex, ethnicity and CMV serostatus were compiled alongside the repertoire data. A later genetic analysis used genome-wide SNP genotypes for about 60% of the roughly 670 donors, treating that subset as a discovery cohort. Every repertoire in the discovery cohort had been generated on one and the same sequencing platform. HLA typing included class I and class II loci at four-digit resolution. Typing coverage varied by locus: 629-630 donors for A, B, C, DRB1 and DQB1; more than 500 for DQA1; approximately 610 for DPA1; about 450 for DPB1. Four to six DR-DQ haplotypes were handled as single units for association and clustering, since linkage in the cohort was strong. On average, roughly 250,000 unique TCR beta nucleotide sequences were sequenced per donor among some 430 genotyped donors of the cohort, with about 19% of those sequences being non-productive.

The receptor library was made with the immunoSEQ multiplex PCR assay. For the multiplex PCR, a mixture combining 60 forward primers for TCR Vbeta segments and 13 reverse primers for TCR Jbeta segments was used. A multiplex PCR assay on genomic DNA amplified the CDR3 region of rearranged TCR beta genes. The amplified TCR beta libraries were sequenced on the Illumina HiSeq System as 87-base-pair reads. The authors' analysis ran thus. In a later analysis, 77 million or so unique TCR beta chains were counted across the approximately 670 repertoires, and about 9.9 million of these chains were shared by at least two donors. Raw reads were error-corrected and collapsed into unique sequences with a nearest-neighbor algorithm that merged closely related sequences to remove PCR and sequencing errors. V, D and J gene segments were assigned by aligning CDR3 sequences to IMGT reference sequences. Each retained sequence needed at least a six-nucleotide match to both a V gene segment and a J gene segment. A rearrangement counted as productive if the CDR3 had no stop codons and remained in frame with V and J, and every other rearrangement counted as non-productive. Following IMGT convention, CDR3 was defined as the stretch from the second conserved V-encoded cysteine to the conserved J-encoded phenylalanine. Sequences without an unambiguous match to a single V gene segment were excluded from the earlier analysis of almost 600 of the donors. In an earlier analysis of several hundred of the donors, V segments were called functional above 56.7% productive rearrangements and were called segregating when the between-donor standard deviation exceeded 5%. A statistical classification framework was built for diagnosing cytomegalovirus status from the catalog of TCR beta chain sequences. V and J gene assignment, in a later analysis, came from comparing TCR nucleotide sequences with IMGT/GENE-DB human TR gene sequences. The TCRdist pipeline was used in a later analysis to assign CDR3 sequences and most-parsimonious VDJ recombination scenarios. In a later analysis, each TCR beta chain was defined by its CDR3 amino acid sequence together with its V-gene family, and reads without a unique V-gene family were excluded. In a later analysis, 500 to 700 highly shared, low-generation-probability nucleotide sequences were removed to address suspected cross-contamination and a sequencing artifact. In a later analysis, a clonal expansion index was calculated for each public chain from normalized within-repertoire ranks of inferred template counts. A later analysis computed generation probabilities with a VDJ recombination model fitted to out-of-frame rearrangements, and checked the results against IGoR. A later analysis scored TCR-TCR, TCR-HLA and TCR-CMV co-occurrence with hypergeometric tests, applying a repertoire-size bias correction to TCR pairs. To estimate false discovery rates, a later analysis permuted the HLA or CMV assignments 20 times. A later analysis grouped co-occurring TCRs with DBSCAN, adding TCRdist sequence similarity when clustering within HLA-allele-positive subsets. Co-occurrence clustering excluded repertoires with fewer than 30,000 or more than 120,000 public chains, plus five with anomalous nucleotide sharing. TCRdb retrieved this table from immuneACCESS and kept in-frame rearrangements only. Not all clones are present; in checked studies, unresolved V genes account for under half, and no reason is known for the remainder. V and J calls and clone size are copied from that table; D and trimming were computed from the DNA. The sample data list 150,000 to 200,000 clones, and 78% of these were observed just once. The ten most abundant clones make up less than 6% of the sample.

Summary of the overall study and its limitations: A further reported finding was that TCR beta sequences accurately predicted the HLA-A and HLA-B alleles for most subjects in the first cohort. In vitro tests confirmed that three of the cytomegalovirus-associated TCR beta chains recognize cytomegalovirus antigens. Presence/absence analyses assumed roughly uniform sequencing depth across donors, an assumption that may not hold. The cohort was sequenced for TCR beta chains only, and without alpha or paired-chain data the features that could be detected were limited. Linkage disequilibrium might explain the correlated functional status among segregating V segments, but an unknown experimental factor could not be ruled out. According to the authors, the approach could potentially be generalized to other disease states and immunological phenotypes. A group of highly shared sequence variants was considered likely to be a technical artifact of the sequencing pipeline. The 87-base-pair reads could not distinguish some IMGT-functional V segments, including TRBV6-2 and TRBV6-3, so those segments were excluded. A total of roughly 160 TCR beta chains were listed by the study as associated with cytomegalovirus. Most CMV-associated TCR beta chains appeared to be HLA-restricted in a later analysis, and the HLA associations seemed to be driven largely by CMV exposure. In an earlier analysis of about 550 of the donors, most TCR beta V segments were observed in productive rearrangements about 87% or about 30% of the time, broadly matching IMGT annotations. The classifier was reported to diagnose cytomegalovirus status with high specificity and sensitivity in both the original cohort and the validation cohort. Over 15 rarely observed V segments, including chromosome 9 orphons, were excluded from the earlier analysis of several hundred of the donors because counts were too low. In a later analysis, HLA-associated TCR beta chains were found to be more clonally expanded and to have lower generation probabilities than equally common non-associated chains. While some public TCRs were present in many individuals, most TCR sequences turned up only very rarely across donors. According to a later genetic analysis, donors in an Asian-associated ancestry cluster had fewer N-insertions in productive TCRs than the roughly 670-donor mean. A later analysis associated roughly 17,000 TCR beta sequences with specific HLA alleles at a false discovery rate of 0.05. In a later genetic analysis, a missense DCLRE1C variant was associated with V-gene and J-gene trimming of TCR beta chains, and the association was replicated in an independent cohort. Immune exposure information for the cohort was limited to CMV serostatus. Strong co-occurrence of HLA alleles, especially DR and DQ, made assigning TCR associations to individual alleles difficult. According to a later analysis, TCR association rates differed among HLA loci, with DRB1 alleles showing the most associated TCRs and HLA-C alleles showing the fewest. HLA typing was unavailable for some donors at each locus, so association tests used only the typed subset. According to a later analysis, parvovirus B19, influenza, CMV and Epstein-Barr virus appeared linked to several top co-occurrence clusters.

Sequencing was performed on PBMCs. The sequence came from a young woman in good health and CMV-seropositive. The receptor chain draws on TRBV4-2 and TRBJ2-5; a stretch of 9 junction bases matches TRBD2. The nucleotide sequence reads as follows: TGTGCCAGCAGCCAAGATGGCGCGGGGGGGCTTGAGACCCAGTACTTC. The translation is CASSQDGAGGLETQYF.